This TCR beta chain emerged from a study of T-cell reconstitution after alpha-beta-depleted transplantation in children. Whole-study results and caveats: Several hundred rapidly expanded clones from non-depleted graft cells reportedly supplied alpha-beta T cells about two months post-transplant.

Turning to this clonotype: What it recognizes is unknown.

The CDR3 totals 13 residues. Trimming took 6 bases from V and 7 from J, leaving 16 bases between them. From germline, CDR1 is MDHEN and CDR2 SYDVKM. Library preparation (for TCRbeta) was performed with unique molecular identifiers. TCRdb reprocessed the PCR reads with MiXCR, giving one entry per CDR3 protein. The repertoire includes 600,000 or so distinct CDR3 sequences, roughly 23% of them detected once, and about 14% sits in the top ten. The sequenced sample was PBMCs, mostly from graft donor cells, obtained 360 days after TCRalphabeta/CD19-depleted stem cell transplant. This TCR came from a boy younger than two who had a stem cell transplant for acute myeloid leukemia, so the T cells may come from the graft donor. The rearrangement links TRBV28 to TRBJ2-7; D possibly matches TRBD1 or TRBD2 (5 bases each). The CDR3 region is CASSLGAGSEQYV. CDR3 DNA: TGTGCCAGCAGCCTCGGGGCAGGTTCGGAGCAGTACGTC.